The 32 T cell receptor beta chains reported below all come from one sample, sequenced in a study of T cell repertoires in cytomegalovirus infection (dated by TCRdb to between 2018 and 2020). Sequencing took place on an Illumina HiSeq 1500. In TCRdb, the public reads were trimmed at Q25 with fastp and aligned with MiXCR, with productive beta chains retained. Every CDR3 protein is listed once, alongside the most common genes and DNA of its rows. For this sample there are fewer than 300,000 distinct CDR3 sequences; roughly 25% appear just once. Around 13% of the sample goes to the ten largest clones. Source material: PBMCs. The receptor set was obtained from a human donor in good health (CMV status not recorded). Some clones in this sample may be carry-over from other donors' samples.

This chain joins TRBV20-1 and TRBJ2-3; D may be TRBD2 (6 bases). Trimming removed 5 bases from V and 3 bases from J, with 12 bases in between. Germline V gene data show CDR1 as DFQATT and CDR2 as SNEGSKA (reference sequence). CDR3 length: 13 residues. Here the CDR3 reads CSAPSEGTDTQYF. CDR3 in DNA: TGCAGTGCTCCGTCGGAGGGAACAGATACGCAGTATTTT.

The sample holds many counts of this clonotype. The CDR3 loop reads CASSTRRTGGFGSGANVLTF. As DNA, the CDR3 is TGTGCCAGCAGCACCCGTCGGACAGGGGGCTTTGGGTCTGGGGCCAACGTCCTGACTTTC. The V call is TRBV7-2, the J call TRBJ2-6, with 11 nucleotides matching TRBD1. The J segment lost 1 base and the V segment lost 5 bases, leaving 13 bases of the junction unmatched. The CDR3 is 20 amino acids. CDR1 and CDR2 from the germline V gene are SGHTA and FQGNSA.

This clonotype was counted ten times or more. This chain joins TRBV7-2 and TRBJ1-5; 9 nucleotides line up with TRBD1. Germline V CDR1 and CDR2: SGHTA, FQGNSA. The V segment lost 4 bases and the J segment 6 bases; nucleotides outside the gene matches: 7. This CDR3 is 15 amino acids long. The CDR3 here is CASSSRGTGSQPQHF. The DNA for the CDR3 is TGTGCCAGCAGCTCCCGAGGGACAGGGAGTCAGCCCCAGCATTTT. Full variable domain (missing parts from reference TRBV7-2 and TRBJ1-5): GAGVSQSPSNKVTEKGKDVELRCDPISGHTALYWYRQSLGQGLEFLIYFQGNSAPDKSGLPSDRFSAERTGGSVSTLTIQRTQQEDSAVYLCASSSRGTGSQPQHFGDGTRLSIL.

The CDR3: CASIPGQTPHEQYF. The CDR3 nucleotides read TGCGCCAGCATCCCGGGACAAACCCCCCACGAGCAGTACTTC. V is TRBV10-2 and J is TRBJ2-7; a weak D match, TRBD1 (6 bases). Trimming stripped 7 bases from V and 5 bases from J, with 18 bases between. The germline CDR1 and CDR2 sequences are WSHSY and SAAADI. The CDR3 has 14 amino acids.

V and J are TRBV20-1 and TRBJ2-1, with D maybe TRBD1 (6 bases). V lost 5 bases to trimming and J lost 8 bases, with 19 bases between them. The CDR3 is 14 residues long. Germline assignment: CDR1 DFQATT and CDR2 SNEGSKA (reference sequence). The CDR3 bases are TGCAGTGCTCAATCGGGACACCCACTCGATGAGCAGTTCTTC. It translates to CSAQSGHPLDEQFF.

The table lists this clonotype with a few counts. The chain employs TRBV7-2 and TRBJ2-1, with D tentatively TRBD2 (5 bases). Germline V gene lookup returns CDR1 SGHTA and CDR2 FQGNSA. The CDR3 consists of 13 residues. V was cut by 1 base and J by 10 bases, with 11 bases left in between. In DNA form, the CDR3 reads TGTGCCAGCAGCTTAGGGGCGCGGGTCGAGCAGTTCTTC. Amino acids: CASSLGARVEQFF.

This clonotype came up many times. The V call is TRBV6-5, the J call TRBJ1-2, with 7 nucleotides matching TRBD1. The CDR3 is 17 amino acids. After removal of 0 bases from V and 6 bases from J, the junction contained 13 bases not matched to a gene. Germline V gene sequence: CDR1 MNHEY, CDR2 SVGAGI. Here the CDR3 DNA reads TGTGCCAGCAGTTACTCGTCCTGGACAGGTCGGGAGAATGGCTACACCTTC. Translating gives CASSYSSWTGRENGYTF.

V gene TRBV6-2 or TRBV6-3 combines with J gene TRBJ1-4; D not certain. CDR1 MNHEY and CDR2 SVGEGT come from the germline V gene. The CDR3 runs to 14 residues. V gave up 5 bases and J gave up 4 bases, with 11 bases separating them. In nucleotides, the CDR3 is TGTGCCAGCAGTCGATGGCAGAATAATGAAAAACTGTTTTTT. It is translated as CASSRWQNNEKLFF.

The chain is built from TRBV28 and TRBJ2-1; D tentatively reads TRBD1 or TRBD2 (5 bases each). The V and J ends lost 4 bases and 2 bases respectively, with 12 bases between them. CDR1 and CDR2 from the germline V gene are MDHEN and SYDVKM. This CDR3 is built from 15 residues. CDR3 DNA: TGTGCCAGCAGTTCACCGGGGCCACCCTACAATGAGCAGTTCTTC. Amino acid sequence: CASSSPGPPYNEQFF.

Only one count was recorded for this clonotype. The chain recombines TRBV20-1 with TRBJ2-1, with 9 bases fitting TRBD2. The ends lost 5 bases at V and 5 bases at J; junction bases unmatched: 10. The CDR3 runs to 15 residues. Germline assignment: CDR1 DFQATT and CDR2 SNEGSKA (reference sequence). The CDR3 sequence is CSAPLGLAGNNEQFF. The CDR3 DNA follows: TGCAGTGCTCCCCTGGGGCTAGCGGGGAACAATGAGCAGTTCTTC.

This clonotype was seen a few times. This chain links TRBV10-3 with TRBJ2-2; D ambiguous. The CDR3 sequence is 12 residues long. Trimming removed 10 bases at V and 3 bases at J, with 9 bases between. Germline CDR1 and CDR2: ENHRY and SYGVKD. The chain's CDR3 is CATLYDTGELFF. The DNA for the CDR3 is TGTGCCACGCTTTACGACACCGGGGAGCTGTTTTTT.

The rearrangement links TRBV24-1 to TRBJ2-5; D is ambiguous. CDR1 is KGHDR, CDR2 SFDVKD, per germline. V lost 3 bases and J 2 bases, leaving 12 bases between the germline ends. This CDR3 is 15 amino acids long. The CDR3 sequence is CATSDPTPIQETQYF. CDR3 sequence (DNA): TGTGCCACCAGTGATCCCACTCCTATTCAAGAGACCCAGTACTTC.

The chain links TRBV20-1 to TRBJ1-5; D gene unclear. Trimming left V 0 bases short and J 3 bases short, with 12 bases between. Germline CDR1 DFQATT, CDR2 SNEGSKA (reference sequence). CDR3 length: 15 amino acids. The CDR3 region is CSARDLTINNQPQHF. The CDR3 nucleotides are TGCAGTGCTAGAGATCTTACTATAAACAATCAGCCCCAGCATTTT.

The chain employs TRBV5-6 and TRBJ1-1; possibly TRBD1 for D (5 bases). CDR3 length: 17 residues. Germline V gene data show CDR1 as SGHDT and CDR2 as YYEEEE. With 3 bases removed from V and 5 bases from J, the gap between germline ends came to 23 bases. CDR3 nucleotides: TGTGCCAGCAGCTCCCCGGGACCCCCCACCTCAAGTACTGAAGCTTTCTTT. Protein: CASSSPGPPTSSTEAFF.

This chain links TRBV6-2 or TRBV6-3 with TRBJ2-7; possible D gene TRBD2, 6 bases. The CDR3 length is 15 residues. V was cut by 2 bases and J by 3 bases, with 14 bases left in between. CDR1 is MNHEY and CDR2 is SVGEGT in the germline V gene. CDR3 sequence reads: CASSYPRLGGYEQYF. In DNA, the CDR3 is TGTGCCAGCAGTTACCCGCGACTGGGGGGCTACGAGCAGTACTTC.

This chain links TRBV5-1 with TRBJ2-1, with TRBD2 matching over 9 bases. Trimming at V came to 1 base and at J to 3 bases, leaving 11 bases not matched to a gene. The CDR3 contains 18 residues. CDR1 SGHRS and CDR2 YFSETQ come from the germline V gene. DNA of the CDR3: TGCGCCAGCAGCTTGTCGTCCCCCGGGACTAGCAGCTACAATGAGCAGTTCTTC. Its protein is CASSLSSPGTSSYNEQFF.

A few counts support this clonotype. The rearrangement uses TRBV6-6 and TRBJ1-5, with no clear D. Trimming shortened V by 6 bases and J by 7 bases, and 16 bases separated the two germline ends. Germline V lookup: CDR1 MNHNY, CDR2 SVGAGI (reference sequence). The CDR3 spans 14 residues. CDR3 coding DNA: TGTGCCAGCAGCACCCAAAGTGGATACCAGCCCCAGCATTTT. Translation gives CASSTQSGYQPQHF.

This clonotype was recorded a few times. The chain's CDR3 is CASSQRAGNTQYF. The CDR3 DNA sequence: TGTGCCAGCAGCCAAAGGGCCGGGAATACGCAGTATTTT. The rearrangement joins TRBV7-2 to TRBJ2-3; D perhaps matches TRBD2 (5 bases). CDR1 is SGHTA, CDR2 FQGNSA, per germline. V was pared by 5 bases and J by 7 bases, with 13 bases between. The CDR3 covers 13 residues.

The rearrangement joins TRBV5-1 to TRBJ2-4, with 8 bases matching TRBD1. The germline V gene encodes CDR1 SGHRS and CDR2 YFSETQ. The CDR3 has 14 amino acids. After removal of 6 bases from V and 5 bases from J, the junction contained 7 bases not matched to a gene. DNA for the CDR3: TGCGCCAGCACCCAGGGGACAGGAGAAAACATTCAGTACTTC. It is translated as CASTQGTGENIQYF.

This clonotype was counted between two and nine times. This chain joins TRBV30 and TRBJ1-1; D is undetermined. Germline CDR1 is GTSNPN and CDR2 is SVGIG (reference sequence). The CDR3 loop spans 14 amino acids. V gave up 4 bases and J gave up 5 bases, with 17 bases separating them. CDR3 DNA: TGTGCCTGGATTTGGCGCAAGAAGAGGACTGAAGCTTTCTTT. Amino acids: CAWIWRKKRTEAFF.

This clonotype was detected only a few times. This chain's CDR3 is CASSDALLAERGRYF. The CDR3 region has the DNA TGTGCCAGCAGCGACGCCCTACTAGCGGAGCGGGGAAGGTATTTT. This sequence joins TRBV5-4 and TRBJ2-3; 8 bases line up with TRBD2. This CDR3 is 15 amino acids long. J was trimmed by 14 bases and V by 4 bases; bases with no gene match: 18. Germline V CDR1 and CDR2: SGHNT, YYREEE (reference sequence).

This clonotype was detected a few times. The chain couples TRBV11-2 to TRBJ1-2, with TRBD1 identical over 9 bases. Looked up from germline, CDR1 is SGHAT and CDR2 is FQNNGV. CDR3 length: 15 amino acids. V lost 5 bases, J lost 9 bases, and 13 bases stayed unmatched. The CDR3 spells CASSPGRVQGASYTF. For the CDR3, the DNA is TGTGCCAGCAGCCCAGGGAGGGTACAGGGGGCGAGCTACACCTTC.

This chain uses TRBV10-3 with TRBJ1-2; D gene uncertain. Trimming took off 3 bases at V and 2 bases at J, with 10 bases between the two ends. CDR1 and CDR2 from the germline V gene are ENHRY and SYGVKD. The CDR3 loop spans 14 amino acids. The DNA of the CDR3 is TGTGCCATCAGTGATTCTAACGGGAACTATGGCTACACCTTC. It is translated as CAISDSNGNYGYTF.

This clonotype showed up many times. An end of the junction differs from the germline gene, which may be a read error. The genes are TRBV7-2 and TRBJ2-3; 9 nucleotides line up with TRBD2. The germline CDR1 and CDR2 sequences are SGHTA and FQGNSA. CDR3 length: 12 residues. The DNA for the CDR3 is TGTGCCAGCAGCTCCCAGCGGGGGGTTCGGAATTTT. Residues: CASSSQRGVRNF.

V gene TRBV20-1 combines with J gene TRBJ2-1; 13 bases fit TRBD2. The CDR3 extends over 16 amino acids. Germline V gene lookup returns CDR1 DFQATT and CDR2 SNEGSKA (reference sequence). Trimming removed 3 bases from V and 2 bases from J; junction bases left unmatched: 4. CDR3 sequence reads: CSASGGLAGAYNEQFF. The CDR3 bases are TGCAGTGCTAGCGGCGGACTAGCGGGAGCCTACAATGAGCAGTTCTTC.

The sample holds a few counts of this clonotype. The V call is TRBV7-8, the J call TRBJ1-5; possible D gene TRBD1, 6 bases. V lost 5 bases, J lost 3 bases, and 11 bases lay in between. The length of the CDR3 is 14 residues. Per the germline V gene, CDR1 is SGHVS and CDR2 is FQNEAQ. CDR3 residues: CASSRTVSNQPQHF. The CDR3 region has the DNA TGTGCCAGCAGCCGGACAGTCTCCAATCAGCCCCAGCATTTT.

The chain has TRBV2 and TRBJ2-2, with D perhaps assigned TRBD1 or TRBD2 (5 bases each). The V gene's germline CDR1 is SNHLY and CDR2 FYNNEI. The CDR3 has 16 amino acids. V was cut by 3 bases and J by 1 base, with 12 bases left in between. CDR3 region: CASSEVRGQNTGELFF. CDR3 in DNA: TGTGCCAGCAGTGAGGTCCGGGGCCAGAACACCGGGGAGCTGTTTTTT. The full variable domain, completed using reference TRBV2 and TRBJ2-2, is EPEVTQTPSHQVTQMGQEVILRCVPISNHLYFYWYRQILGQKVEFLVSFYNNEISEKSEIFDDQFSVERPDGSNFTLKIRSTKLEDSAMYFCASSEVRGQNTGELFFGEGSRLTVL.

This chain uses TRBV6-5 with TRBJ2-3; D may be TRBD2 (5 bases). Between the trimmed V and J ends, which lost 8 bases and 2 bases, there was a span of 14 bases. CDR1 MNHEY and CDR2 SVGAGI come from the germline V gene. This CDR3 has 14 amino acids. The CDR3 loop is CASRSSQLTDTQYF. The CDR3 nucleotides are TGTGCCAGCCGATCTAGCCAACTCACAGATACGCAGTATTTT.

V is TRBV7-6 and J is TRBJ2-7, with 12 bases fitting TRBD2. The junction had 6 bases not matched to a gene; V was cut back by 2 bases and J by 7 bases. This CDR3 has 15 residues. Germline V CDR1 and CDR2: SGHVS, FNYEAQ. In DNA, the CDR3 is TGTGCCAGCAGCTTAACCCTAGCGGGAGGGCAAGAGCAGTACTTC. Translated, it gives CASSLTLAGGQEQYF.

The CDR3 nucleotides read TGTGCCAGCGACCCCCACGAGCAGTACTTC. This gives the protein CASDPHEQYF. V usage is TRBV7-6 and J usage is TRBJ2-7; D unclear. Trimming shortened V by 8 bases and J by 5 bases, and 7 bases separated the two germline ends. Germline V gene sequence: CDR1 SGHVS, CDR2 FNYEAQ. The CDR3 extends over 10 amino acids.

J is TRBJ2-5 and V is TRBV7-9; D assignment may be TRBD1 or TRBD2 (5 bases each). Trimming removed 7 bases at V and 5 bases at J, with 20 bases between. Germline CDR1 is SEHNR and CDR2 is FQNEAQ (reference sequence). The CDR3 is made up of 15 amino acids. The CDR3 region has the DNA TGTGCCAGCATTATTAGGGGCGCAGGAGGTGAGACCCAGTACTTC. Translation: CASIIRGAGGETQYF.

This clonotype was seen only a few times. The V call is TRBV20-1, the J call TRBJ2-7; 9 nucleotides match TRBD2. CDR3 length: 13 amino acids. Trimming at V came to 6 bases and at J to 6 bases, leaving 9 bases not matched to a gene. The V gene's germline CDR1 is DFQATT and CDR2 SNEGSKA (reference sequence). CDR3 amino acids: CSADGTSQFEQYF. As DNA, the CDR3 is TGCAGTGCGGACGGGACTAGCCAATTCGAGCAGTACTTC.